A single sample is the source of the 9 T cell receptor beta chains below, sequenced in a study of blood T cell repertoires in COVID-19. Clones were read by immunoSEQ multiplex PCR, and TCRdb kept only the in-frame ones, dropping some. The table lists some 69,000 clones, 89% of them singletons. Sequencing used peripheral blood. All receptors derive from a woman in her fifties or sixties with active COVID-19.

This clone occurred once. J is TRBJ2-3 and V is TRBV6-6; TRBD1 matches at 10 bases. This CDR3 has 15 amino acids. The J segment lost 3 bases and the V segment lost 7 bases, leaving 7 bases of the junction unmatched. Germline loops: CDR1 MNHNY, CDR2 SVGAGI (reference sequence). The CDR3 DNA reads TGTGCCAGCAATGACCGGGACAGGGGAACAGATACGCAGTATTTT. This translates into CASNDRDRGTDTQYF.

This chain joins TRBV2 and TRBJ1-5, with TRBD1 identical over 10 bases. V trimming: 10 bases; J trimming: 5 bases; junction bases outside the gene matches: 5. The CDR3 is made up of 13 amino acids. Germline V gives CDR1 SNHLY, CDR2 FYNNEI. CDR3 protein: CATRQGAYQPQHF. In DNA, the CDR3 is TGTGCCACCCGACAGGGGGCGTATCAGCCCCAGCATTTT.

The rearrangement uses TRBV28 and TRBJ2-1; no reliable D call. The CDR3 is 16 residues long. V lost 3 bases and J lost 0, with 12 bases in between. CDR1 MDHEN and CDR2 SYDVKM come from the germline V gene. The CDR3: CASSFTSIYSYNEQFF. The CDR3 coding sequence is TGTGCCAGCAGTTTCACATCGATATACTCCTACAATGAGCAGTTCTTC.

The CDR3 nucleotides read TGCAGCGTCGAGACAGGGAGCACAGATACGCAGTATTTT. Protein sequence: CSVETGSTDTQYF. V usage is TRBV29-1 and J usage is TRBJ2-3; 7 positions match TRBD1. Germline CDR1 SQVTM, CDR2 ANQGSEA. Unmatched junction bases numbered 3, after V lost 6 bases and J lost 0 bases. The CDR3 spans 13 residues.

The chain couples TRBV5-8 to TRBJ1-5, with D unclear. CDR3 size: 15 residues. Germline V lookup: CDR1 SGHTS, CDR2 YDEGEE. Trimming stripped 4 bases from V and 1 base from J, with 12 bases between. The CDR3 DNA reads TGTGCCAGCAGCCCGAGGGATAACAGCAATCAGCCCCAGCATTTT. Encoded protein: CASSPRDNSNQPQHF. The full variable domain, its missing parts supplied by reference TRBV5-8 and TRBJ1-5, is EAGVTQSPTHLIKTRGQQATLRCSPISGHTSVYWYQQALGLGLQFLLWYDEGEERNRGNFPPRFSGRQFPNYSSELNVNALELEDSALYLCASSPRDNSNQPQHFGDGTRLSIL.

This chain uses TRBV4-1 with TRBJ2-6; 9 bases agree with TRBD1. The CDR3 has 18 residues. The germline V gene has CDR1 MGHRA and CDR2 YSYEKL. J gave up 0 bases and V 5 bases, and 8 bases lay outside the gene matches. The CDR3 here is CASSGETGGISGANVLTF. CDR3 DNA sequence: TGCGCCAGCAGCGGGGAGACAGGGGGGATCTCTGGGGCCAACGTCCTGACTTTC.

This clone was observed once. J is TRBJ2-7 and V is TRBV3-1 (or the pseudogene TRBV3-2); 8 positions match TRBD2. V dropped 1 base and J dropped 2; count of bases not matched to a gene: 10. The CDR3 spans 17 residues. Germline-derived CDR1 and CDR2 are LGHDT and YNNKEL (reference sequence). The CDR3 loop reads CASSQVGISGVPYEQYF. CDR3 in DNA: TGTGCCAGCAGCCAAGTGGGAATTAGCGGGGTTCCCTACGAGCAGTACTTC.

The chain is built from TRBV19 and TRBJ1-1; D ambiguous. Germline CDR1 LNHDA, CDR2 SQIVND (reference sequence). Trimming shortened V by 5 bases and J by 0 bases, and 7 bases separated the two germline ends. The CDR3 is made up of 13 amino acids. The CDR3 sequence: CASSAGMNTEAFF. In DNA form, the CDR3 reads TGTGCCAGTAGTGCGGGGATGAACACTGAAGCTTTCTTT.

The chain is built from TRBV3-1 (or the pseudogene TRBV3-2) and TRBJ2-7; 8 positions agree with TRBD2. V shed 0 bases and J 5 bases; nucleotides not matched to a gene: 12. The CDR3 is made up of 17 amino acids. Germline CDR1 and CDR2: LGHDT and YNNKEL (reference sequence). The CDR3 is CASSQDRSGTRSHEQYF. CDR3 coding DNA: TGTGCCAGCAGCCAAGATAGGAGCGGGACTAGGTCGCACGAGCAGTACTTC.